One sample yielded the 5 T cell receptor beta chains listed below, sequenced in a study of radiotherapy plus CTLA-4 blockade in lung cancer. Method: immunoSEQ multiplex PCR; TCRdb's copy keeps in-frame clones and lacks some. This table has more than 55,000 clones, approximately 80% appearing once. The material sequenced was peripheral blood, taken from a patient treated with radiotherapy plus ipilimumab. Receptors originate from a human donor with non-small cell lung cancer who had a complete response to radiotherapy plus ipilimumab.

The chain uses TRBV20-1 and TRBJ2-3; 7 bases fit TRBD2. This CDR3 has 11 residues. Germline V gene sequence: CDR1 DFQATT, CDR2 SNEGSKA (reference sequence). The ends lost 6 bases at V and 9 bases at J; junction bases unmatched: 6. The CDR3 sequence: CSARVGGTQYF. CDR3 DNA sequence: TGCAGTGCCCGGGTGGGGGGGACGCAGTATTTT.

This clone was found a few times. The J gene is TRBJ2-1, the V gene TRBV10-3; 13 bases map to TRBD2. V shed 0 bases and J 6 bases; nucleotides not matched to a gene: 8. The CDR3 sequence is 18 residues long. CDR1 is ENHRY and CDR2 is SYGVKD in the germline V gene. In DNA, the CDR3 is TGTGCCATCAGTGAGTCGCCGGGACTAGCGGGGAGGGGCAATGAGCAGTTCTTC. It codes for CAISESPGLAGRGNEQFF.

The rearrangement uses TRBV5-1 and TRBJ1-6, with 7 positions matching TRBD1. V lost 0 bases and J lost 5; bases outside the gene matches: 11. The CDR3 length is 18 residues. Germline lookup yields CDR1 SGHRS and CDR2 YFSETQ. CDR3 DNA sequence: TGCGCCAGCAGCTTGGCTCTAACGTCGACAGGGAATAATTCACCCCTCCACTTT. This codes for CASSLALTSTGNNSPLHF.

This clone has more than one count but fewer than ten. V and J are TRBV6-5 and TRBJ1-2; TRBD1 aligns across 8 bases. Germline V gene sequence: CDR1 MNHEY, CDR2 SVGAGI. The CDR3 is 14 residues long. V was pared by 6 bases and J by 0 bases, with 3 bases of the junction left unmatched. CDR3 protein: CASRTGGANYGYTF. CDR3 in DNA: TGTGCCAGCAGAACAGGGGGGGCTAACTATGGCTACACCTTC.

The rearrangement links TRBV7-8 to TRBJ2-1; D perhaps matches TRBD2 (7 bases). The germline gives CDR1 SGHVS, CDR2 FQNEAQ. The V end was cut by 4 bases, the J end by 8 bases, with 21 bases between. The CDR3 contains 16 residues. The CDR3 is CASSWGTGGSLHEQFF. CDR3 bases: TGTGCCAGCAGCTGGGGAACGGGGGGCTCTTTGCATGAGCAGTTCTTC.